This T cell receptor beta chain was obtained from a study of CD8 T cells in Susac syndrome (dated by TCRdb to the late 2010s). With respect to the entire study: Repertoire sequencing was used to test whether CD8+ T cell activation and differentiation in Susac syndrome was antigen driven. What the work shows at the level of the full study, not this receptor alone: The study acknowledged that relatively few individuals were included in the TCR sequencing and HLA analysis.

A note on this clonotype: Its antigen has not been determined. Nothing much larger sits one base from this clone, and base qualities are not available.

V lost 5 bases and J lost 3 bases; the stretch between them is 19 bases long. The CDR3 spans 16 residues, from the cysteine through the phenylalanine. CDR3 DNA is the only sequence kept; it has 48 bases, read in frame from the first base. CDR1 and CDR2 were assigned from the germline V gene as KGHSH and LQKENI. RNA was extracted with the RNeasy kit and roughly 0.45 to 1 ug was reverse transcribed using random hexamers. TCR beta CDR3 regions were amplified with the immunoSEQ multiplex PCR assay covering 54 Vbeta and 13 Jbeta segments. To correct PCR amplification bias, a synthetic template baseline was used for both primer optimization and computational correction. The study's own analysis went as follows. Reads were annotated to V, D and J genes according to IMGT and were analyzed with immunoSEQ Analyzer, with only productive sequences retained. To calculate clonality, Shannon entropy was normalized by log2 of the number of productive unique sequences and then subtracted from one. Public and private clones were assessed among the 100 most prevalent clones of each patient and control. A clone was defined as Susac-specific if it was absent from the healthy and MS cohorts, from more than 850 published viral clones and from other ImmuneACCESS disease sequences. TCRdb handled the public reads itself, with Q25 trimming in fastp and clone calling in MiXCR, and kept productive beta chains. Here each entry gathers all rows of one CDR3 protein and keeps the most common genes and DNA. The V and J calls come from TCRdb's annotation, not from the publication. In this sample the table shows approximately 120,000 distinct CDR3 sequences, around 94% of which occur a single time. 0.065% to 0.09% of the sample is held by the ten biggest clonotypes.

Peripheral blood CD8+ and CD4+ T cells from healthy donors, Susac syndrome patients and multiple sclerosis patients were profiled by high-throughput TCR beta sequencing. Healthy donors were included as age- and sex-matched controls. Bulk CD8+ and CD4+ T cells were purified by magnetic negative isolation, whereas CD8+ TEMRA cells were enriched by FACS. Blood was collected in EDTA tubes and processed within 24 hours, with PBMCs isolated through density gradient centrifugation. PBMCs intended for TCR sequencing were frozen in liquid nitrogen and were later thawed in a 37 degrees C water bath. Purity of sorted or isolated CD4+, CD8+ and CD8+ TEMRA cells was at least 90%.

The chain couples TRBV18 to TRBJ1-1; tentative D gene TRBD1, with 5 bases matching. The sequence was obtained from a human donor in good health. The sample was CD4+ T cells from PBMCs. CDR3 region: CASSSRAWGVDTEAFF. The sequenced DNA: TGTGCCAGCTCATCACGGGCCTGGGGGGTGGACACTGAAGCTTTCTTT.